The 31 T cell receptor beta chains listed next were all sequenced from one sample in a study of regulatory dendritic cells for organ transplantation. Sorted T cells were CFSE-labeled and cultured approximately five days with allogeneic regulatory or mature dendritic cells at 1:10. These receptors are not linked to any known antigen. Assay used: immunoSEQ multiplex PCR; TCRdb lists only in-frame clones, some missing. Of approximately 22,000 clones listed, roughly 85% are singletons. Sequenced material: naive CD4+ T cells from blood cultured with dendritic cells. Documented subset: CD45RA+ naive T cells. These receptors all stem from a human donor in good health.

The chain links TRBV19 to TRBJ1-2, with TRBD1 as a possible D gene (6 bases). The CDR3 is made up of 12 amino acids. Trimming took off 5 bases at V and 5 bases at J, with 9 bases between the two ends. Looked up from germline, CDR1 is LNHDA and CDR2 is SQIVND (reference sequence). The CDR3 DNA is TGTGCCAGTAGTCGGGGGCCGTATGGCTACACCTTC. It codes for CASSRGPYGYTF.

This chain connects TRBV18 to TRBJ1-1, with a possible D match to TRBD1 (5 bases). The V gene lost 6 bases and the J gene lost 1 base, with 15 bases spanning the gap. The CDR3 extends over 15 amino acids. In germline, CDR1 is KGHSH, CDR2 LQKENI. The CDR3, as DNA: TGTGCCAGCTCCCCCCGAGGGGAGGCGAACACTGAAGCTTTCTTT. It codes for CASSPRGEANTEAFF.

As regards this clone: Its ends do not fully match the called genes, so a read error is possible. The chain uses TRBV7-6 and TRBJ2-7; the D is unclear. CDR3 length: 13 amino acids. Germline-derived CDR1 and CDR2 are SGHVS and FNYEAQ. The CDR3 sequence is CASSLARGYEQCF. In DNA form, the CDR3 reads TGTGCCAGCAGCTTAGCGCGAGGCTACGAGCAGTGCTTC. Full variable domain (missing parts from reference TRBV7-6 and TRBJ2-7): GAGVSQSPRYKVTKRGQDVALRCDPISGHVSLYWYRQALGQGPEFLTYFNYEAQQDKSGLPNDRFSAERPEGSISTLTIQRTEQRDSAMYRCASSLARGYEQCFGPGTRLTVT.

The chain is built from TRBV5-5 and TRBJ2-5, with 9 bases matching TRBD2. Germline values: CDR1 SGHKS, CDR2 YYEKEE (reference sequence). V trimming: 5 bases; J trimming: 2 bases; junction bases outside the gene matches: 7. This CDR3 has 15 amino acids. DNA for the CDR3: TGTGCCAGCAGATCTCTGCGGGGGGGTCAAGAGACCCAGTACTTC. Amino acid sequence: CASRSLRGGQETQYF.

This chain joins TRBV18 and TRBJ2-3, with D unclear. Trimming pared 10 bases from V and 1 base from J, leaving 12 bases between. CDR1 KGHSH and CDR2 LQKENI come from the germline V gene. The length of the CDR3 is 13 residues. The CDR3 here is CATLQDGTDTQYF. CDR3 DNA: TGTGCCACCCTTCAGGACGGCACAGATACGCAGTATTTT.

The chain employs TRBV14 and TRBJ2-7; 9 nucleotides match TRBD1. J gave up 1 base and V 3 bases, and 4 bases lay outside the gene matches. This CDR3 has 15 amino acids. In germline, CDR1 is SGHDN, CDR2 FVKESK. This CDR3 reads CASSHPGQGSYEQYF. The CDR3, as DNA: TGTGCCAGCAGCCACCCGGGACAGGGTTCCTACGAGCAGTACTTC.

The V call is TRBV7-5, the J call TRBJ1-2; whether TRBD1, the table's D call, matches the DNA was not checked. TRBV7-5 is classified as a pseudogene. CDR3 length: 18 amino acids. Here the CDR3 DNA reads TGTGCCAGAAGCCTCAGAAGAAAATCTGAACCAGGGAAGGGTGGCTACACCTTC. Translating gives CARSLRRKSEPGKGGYTF.

A few counts support this clone. The chain couples TRBV5-4 to TRBJ2-7; 12 bases are shared with TRBD1. The V segment lost 5 bases and the J segment 3 bases; nucleotides outside the gene matches: 6. The germline CDR1 and CDR2 sequences are SGHNT and YYREEE (reference sequence). The CDR3 is 15 amino acids. The CDR3 sequence is CASRSGTGGSYEQYF. DNA of the CDR3: TGTGCCAGCAGGTCCGGGACAGGGGGCAGCTACGAGCAGTACTTC.

This sequence joins TRBV28 and TRBJ2-1; 9 nucleotides agree with TRBD2. CDR1 is MDHEN and CDR2 is SYDVKM in the germline V gene. V lost 3 bases, J lost 6 bases, and 3 bases stayed unmatched. This CDR3 region has 14 residues. Here the CDR3 DNA reads TGTGCCAGCAGTTTCAGCGGGAGGATCAATGAGCAGTTCTTC. Its protein product is CASSFSGRINEQFF.

Turning to this clone: At one end the junction does not follow the germline gene, possibly because of a read error. CDR3 bases: TGTGCCAGCAGCGCGACAGTGATCAACTATGGCTGCACCTTC. It encodes CASSATVINYGCTF. The J gene is TRBJ1-2, the V gene TRBV6-1, with D possibly TRBD1 on 5 matching bases. This CDR3 comprises 14 residues. Germline V gene data show CDR1 as MNHNS and CDR2 as SASEGT.

V and J are TRBV19 and TRBJ1-5; possible D gene TRBD1, 6 bases. CDR1 LNHDA and CDR2 SQIVND come from the germline V gene (reference sequence). V was pared by 3 bases and J by 7 bases, with 13 bases between. The CDR3 has 14 amino acids. CDR3 DNA sequence: TGTGCCAGTAGTATTCAAGAGGGGGGACAGCCCCAGCATTTT. Amino acid sequence: CASSIQEGGQPQHF.

The chain combines TRBV5-1 with TRBJ1-1; tentatively, D is TRBD1 (5 bases). Germline CDR1 is SGHRS and CDR2 is YFSETQ. V was cut by 3 bases and J by 5 bases, with 17 bases left in between. There are 15 residues in the CDR3. The CDR3 region is CASSYYDRGGTEAFF. The CDR3 DNA follows: TGCGCCAGCAGCTATTACGATCGGGGGGGAACTGAAGCTTTCTTT.

The DNA for the CDR3 is TGTGCCAGCAGCTCCGGCCAGGGGGGCTTCGGCTACACCTTC. This gives the protein CASSSGQGGFGYTF. The chain links TRBV11-2 to TRBJ1-2, with 7 bases aligning to TRBD1. The CDR3 loop spans 14 amino acids. Unmatched junction bases numbered 10, after V lost 4 bases and J lost 8 bases. Germline V gene data show CDR1 as SGHAT and CDR2 as FQNNGV.

The CDR3 region has the DNA TGCGCCAGCAGCCAAGAGTCCGCTTTATTAAGGACGCCCCAGCATTTT. Translating gives CASSQESALLRTPQHF. V gene TRBV4-1 combines with J gene TRBJ1-5; D is ambiguous. Germline CDR1 is MGHRA and CDR2 is YSYEKL. The V and J ends lost 0 bases and 9 bases respectively, with 18 bases between them. The CDR3 is 16 amino acids.

J is TRBJ2-5 and V is TRBV28; possible D gene TRBD2, 7 bases. This CDR3 has 16 residues. CDR1 is MDHEN and CDR2 is SYDVKM in the germline V gene. Trimming took off 3 bases at V and 0 bases at J, with 14 bases between the two ends. CDR3 nucleotide sequence: TGTGCCAGCAGTTTGCTTGGGAGGGGGAACCAAGAGACCCAGTACTTC. Protein sequence: CASSLLGRGNQETQYF.

The chain links TRBV28 to TRBJ2-3, with 10 bases that match TRBD2. The CDR3 runs to 16 residues. V was pared by 4 bases and J by 6 bases, with 10 bases of the junction left unmatched. CDR1 and CDR2 (germline): MDHEN, SYDVKM. DNA of the CDR3: TGTGCCAGCAGTTACGCCCTAGCGGGAGTAGGGGATACGCAGTATTTT. This sequence encodes CASSYALAGVGDTQYF.

The gene calls are TRBV30 and TRBJ1-3; D remains ambiguous. The germline V gene encodes CDR1 GTSNPN and CDR2 SVGIG (reference sequence). Trimming removed 1 base at V and 2 bases at J, with 12 bases between. The CDR3 extends over 15 amino acids. The DNA of the CDR3 is TGTGCCTGGAGTGGGTTGGCAAGGCCTGGAAACACCATATATTTT. Amino acids: CAWSGLARPGNTIYF.

The rearrangement links TRBV6-1 to TRBJ2-7; possibly TRBD2 for D (5 bases). This CDR3 region has 12 residues. V lost 6 bases, J lost 0 bases, and 6 bases lay in between. Germline V gives CDR1 MNHNS, CDR2 SASEGT. The CDR3 reads CASSAGSYEQYF. The CDR3 region has the DNA TGTGCCAGCAGCGCGGGCTCCTACGAGCAGTACTTC.

The rearrangement links TRBV15 to TRBJ2-3; the D gene is possibly TRBD2 (6 bases). The germline CDR1 and CDR2 sequences are LNHNV and YYDKDF (reference sequence). This CDR3 is built from 16 residues. Trimming pared 6 bases from V and 0 bases from J, leaving 16 bases between. The CDR3 spells CATSRYRRGSTDTQYF. The DNA for the CDR3 is TGTGCCACCAGTCGGTATCGACGGGGGAGCACAGATACGCAGTATTTT.

The J gene is TRBJ2-2, the V gene TRBV11-2; 7 bases match TRBD2. This CDR3 is 19 amino acids long. V was clipped by 0 bases and J by 4 bases; unmatched bases: 14. The germline gives CDR1 SGHAT, CDR2 FQNNGV. CDR3 in DNA: TGTGCCAGCAGCTTAGATGGTCGGATGCGGGGGTTAAGCACCGGGGAGCTGTTTTTT. This translates into CASSLDGRMRGLSTGELFF.

The chain combines TRBV6-1 with TRBJ1-2; D remains ambiguous. With 8 bases removed from V and 3 bases from J, the gap between germline ends came to 16 bases. Germline values: CDR1 MNHNS, CDR2 SASEGT. The CDR3 is 14 residues long. CDR3 nucleotide sequence: TGTGCCAGCCATCTTCGCGACGGGTACTATGGCTACACCTTC. It yields the protein CASHLRDGYYGYTF.

This clone was counted a single time. The chain uses TRBV29-1 and TRBJ2-7, with D possibly being TRBD1 or TRBD2 (6 bases each). Trimming stripped 4 bases from V and 2 bases from J, with 12 bases between. Per germline, CDR1 SQVTM and CDR2 ANQGSEA. CDR3 length: 13 residues. The CDR3 loop is CSVVVRGPYEQYF. CDR3 sequence (DNA): TGCAGCGTTGTAGTTCGGGGGCCCTACGAGCAGTACTTC.

The genes are TRBV29-1 and TRBJ1-2; D is undetermined. The V end was cut by 4 bases, the J end by 5 bases, with 8 bases between. CDR1 is SQVTM and CDR2 is ANQGSEA in the germline V gene. The CDR3 contains 11 residues. Here the CDR3 reads CSVVSAYGYTF. The DNA for the CDR3 is TGCAGCGTTGTTTCGGCGTATGGCTACACCTTC.

The V gene is TRBV18, the J gene TRBJ1-2; possibly TRBD1 for D (6 bases). Trimming shortened V by 2 bases and J by 4 bases, and 14 bases separated the two germline ends. The CDR3 covers 15 residues. Germline CDR1 is KGHSH and CDR2 is LQKENI. CDR3 sequence: CASSPIPTGTYGYTF. The CDR3 DNA sequence: TGTGCCAGCTCACCAATCCCTACAGGGACCTATGGCTACACCTTC.

V usage is TRBV9 and J usage is TRBJ2-7, with 9 bases fitting TRBD2. Trimming removed 3 bases from V and 4 bases from J; junction bases left unmatched: 8. CDR1 is SGDLS, CDR2 YYNGEE, per germline. CDR3 length: 15 amino acids. CDR3 amino acids: CASSAFPSGMYEQYF. DNA for the CDR3: TGTGCCAGCAGCGCCTTCCCTAGCGGGATGTACGAGCAGTACTTC.

V usage is TRBV18 and J usage is TRBJ1-1; D is unresolved. The germline gives CDR1 KGHSH, CDR2 LQKENI. This CDR3 comprises 13 residues. Trimming stripped 3 bases from V and 5 bases from J, with 10 bases between. The CDR3: CASSPPPRTEAFF. CDR3 nucleotide sequence: TGTGCCAGCTCACCGCCACCCCGAACTGAAGCTTTCTTT.

The chain carries TRBV30 and TRBJ2-7; no firm D call. CDR3 length equals 11 residues. The V gene's germline CDR1 is GTSNPN and CDR2 SVGIG (reference sequence). Trimming cost V 4 bases and J 6 bases, with 10 bases left between them. The CDR3 protein is CAWKLLREQYF. CDR3 bases: TGTGCCTGGAAACTGCTCCGCGAGCAGTACTTC.

The J gene is TRBJ1-1, the V gene TRBV7-9; D might be TRBD1 (5 bases). The germline V gene has CDR1 SEHNR and CDR2 FQNEAQ (reference sequence). V lost 1 base, J lost 7 bases, and 10 bases lay in between. CDR3 length equals 13 residues. The CDR3 coding sequence is TGTGCCAGCAGCTTAGGGGGCCTCTATGAAGCTTTCTTT. It is translated as CASSLGGLYEAFF. Complete variable domain (other parts from reference TRBV7-9 and TRBJ1-1): DTGVSQNPRHKITKRGQNVTFRCDPISEHNRLYWYRQTLGQGPEFLTYFQNEAQLEKSRLLSDRFSAERPKGSFSTLEIQRTEQGDSAMYLCASSLGGLYEAFFGQGTRLTVV.

This clone was found once. The V and J genes are TRBV6-5 and TRBJ1-1, with 7 nucleotides matching TRBD1. CDR1 and CDR2 (germline): MNHEY, SVGAGI. V lost 4 bases to trimming and J lost 4 bases; unmatched junction nucleotides: 12. The CDR3 extends over 16 amino acids. This CDR3 reads CASSSFGTAIGTEAFF. The CDR3 DNA follows: TGTGCCAGCAGTTCGTTCGGGACAGCCATCGGCACTGAAGCTTTCTTT.

The V and J genes are TRBV18 and TRBJ2-1; D tentatively fits TRBD1 or TRBD2 (5 bases each). Germline values: CDR1 KGHSH, CDR2 LQKENI. The CDR3 spans 15 residues. V dropped 4 bases and J dropped 7 bases, with 17 bases sitting between them. The CDR3 DNA sequence: TGTGCCAGCTCACTCGGGACCCCCCCGCGGAATGAGCAGTTCTTC. As protein: CASSLGTPPRNEQFF.

The V gene is TRBV28, the J gene TRBJ2-1, with D perhaps assigned TRBD1 or TRBD2 (5 bases each). The CDR3 contains 16 residues. V dropped 5 bases and J dropped 14 bases, with 28 bases sitting between them. Germline V CDR1 and CDR2: MDHEN, SYDVKM. The CDR3 region is CASSPSAGTTPIVEFF. The CDR3 nucleotides read TGTGCCAGCAGTCCATCAGCCGGGACCACACCAATAGTCGAGTTCTTC.